This T cell receptor beta chain was captured in a study of T cells in Graves' hyperthyroidism and ophthalmopathy. Study-wide background: Sampling of peripheral blood happened at initial diagnosis, prior to any treatment.

It was RNA transcripts that yielded the amplified TCR beta CDR3 regions. First-round RT-PCR of the TCR CDR3 relied on the HTBI primer set. TCRdb ran MiXCR on the multiplex PCR reads and lists one entry per CDR3 protein. The table has approximately 260,000 distinct CDR3 sequences, approximately 14% seen once. On this clonotype: Its specificity is unknown.

The V gene lost 3 bases and the J gene lost 12 bases, with 20 bases spanning the gap. Germline CDR1 is SQVTM and CDR2 is ANQGSEA. The CDR3 runs 13 residues. Ahead of any ophthalmopathy symptoms, the blood sample was obtained at the first diagnosis of hyperthyroidism. Source material for PBMCs was around 10 ml fresh peripheral blood. Study results and limitations: Ophthalmopathy cases were set apart from stable hyperthyroidism by a 13 V-J model.

This chain connects TRBV29-1 to TRBJ1-1; D might be TRBD1 (5 bases). Sample: blood. The source is a woman aged 45-65 years with Graves' hyperthyroidism that later progressed to Graves' ophthalmopathy. The CDR3 loop is CSVDREPAGKTFF. CDR3 DNA sequence: TGCAGCGTTGATAGAGAGCCTGCAGGGAAAACTTTCTTT.